These 9 T cell receptor beta chains came from one sample sequenced in a study of cytomegalovirus exposure and HLA in healthy donors. Profiling relied on immunoSEQ multiplex PCR, and the TCRdb table lists in-frame clones only, not all of them. The sample includes 150,000 or so clones, roughly 89% of them seen just once. Material: PBMCs. These receptors originate from a woman between 18 and 29 years old in good health and CMV-seropositive.

The chain is built from TRBV7-2 and TRBJ2-7, with D possibly TRBD1 on 6 matching bases. V lost 5 bases, J lost 2 bases, and 13 bases lay in between. The length of the CDR3 is 14 residues. The germline V gene has CDR1 SGHTA and CDR2 FQGNSA. The CDR3 loop is CASSLGGQTYEQYF. The CDR3 nucleotides are TGTGCCAGCAGCCTAGGCGGACAGACCTACGAGCAGTACTTC.

The chain has TRBV7-6 and TRBJ1-6; TRBD1 might be the D (6 bases). The germline gives CDR1 SGHVS, CDR2 FNYEAQ. V gave up 4 bases and J gave up 7 bases, with 11 bases separating them. This CDR3 spans 14 amino acids. DNA of the CDR3: TGTGCCAGCAGCTGGGACAACCAGAATTCACCCCTCCACTTT. It specifies CASSWDNQNSPLHF.

This CDR3 reads CAIPASRQGPTNEKLFF. As DNA, the CDR3 is TGTGCCATTCCAGCTTCTCGACAGGGCCCAACTAATGAAAAACTGTTTTTT. The gene calls are TRBV2 and TRBJ1-4; TRBD1 matches at 7 bases. Germline trimming cut 10 bases from V and 0 bases from J; bases unmatched to any gene: 14. CDR3 length equals 17 residues. Germline V gene data show CDR1 as SNHLY and CDR2 as FYNNEI.

The V and J genes are TRBV29-1 and TRBJ2-1; D uncertain. CDR3 length: 13 amino acids. From germline, CDR1 is SQVTM and CDR2 ANQGSEA. V shed 5 bases and J shed 3 bases, with 11 bases lying between them. The CDR3 loop reads CSVRKANYNEQFF. The DNA for the CDR3 is TGCAGCGTTCGTAAAGCGAACTACAATGAGCAGTTCTTC.

The rearrangement links TRBV7-2 to TRBJ2-7, with 9 bases aligning to TRBD2. With V trimmed by 2 bases and J by 1 base, 6 bases remained unmatched. Germline CDR1 SGHTA, CDR2 FQGNSA. The CDR3 sequence is 16 residues long. The CDR3 region is CASSLSGGGASYEQYF. As DNA, the CDR3 is TGTGCCAGCAGCTTATCTGGCGGGGGGGCATCCTACGAGCAGTACTTC. The entire variable domain, with the rest obtained from reference TRBV7-2 and TRBJ2-7, is as follows: GAGVSQSPSNKVTEKGKDVELRCDPISGHTALYWYRQSLGQGLEFLIYFQGNSAPDKSGLPSDRFSAERTGGSVSTLTIQRTQQEDSAVYLCASSLSGGGASYEQYFGPGTRLTVT.

The chain's CDR3 is CASSPGGWGNEKLFF. CDR3 in DNA: TGTGCCAGCAGCCCAGGGGGCTGGGGTAATGAAAAACTGTTTTTT. The chain couples TRBV7-9 to TRBJ1-4; 8 bases map to TRBD1. CDR1 SEHNR and CDR2 FQNEAQ come from the germline V gene (reference sequence). This CDR3 is built from 15 residues. J lost 4 bases, V lost 5 bases, and 6 bases had no gene match.

The chain uses TRBV28 and TRBJ1-1; D unresolved. CDR1 and CDR2 from the germline V gene are MDHEN and SYDVKM. Trimming shortened V by 2 bases and J by 6 bases, and 7 bases separated the two germline ends. The CDR3 contains 12 residues. The CDR3 spells CASSLRQAEAFF. CDR3 DNA: TGTGCCAGCAGTTTAAGGCAGGCTGAAGCTTTCTTT.

The rearrangement links TRBV18 to TRBJ1-1; the D gene is possibly TRBD1 (5 bases). Trimming cost V 3 bases and J 12 bases, with 14 bases left between them. Germline V gene sequence: CDR1 KGHSH, CDR2 LQKENI. CDR3 length equals 12 residues. CDR3 region: CASSPPDSRPFF. The CDR3 DNA reads TGTGCCAGCTCACCTCCAGACAGTAGACCTTTCTTT.

This sequence joins TRBV29-1 and TRBJ1-2; D perhaps matches TRBD1 (6 bases). V was trimmed by 7 bases and J by 4 bases, leaving 16 bases between them. The germline gives CDR1 SQVTM, CDR2 ANQGSEA. The CDR3 covers 13 residues. The CDR3 loop is CSASGDTLYGYTF. In DNA, the CDR3 is TGCAGCGCCTCCGGGGACACGCTCTATGGCTACACCTTC.